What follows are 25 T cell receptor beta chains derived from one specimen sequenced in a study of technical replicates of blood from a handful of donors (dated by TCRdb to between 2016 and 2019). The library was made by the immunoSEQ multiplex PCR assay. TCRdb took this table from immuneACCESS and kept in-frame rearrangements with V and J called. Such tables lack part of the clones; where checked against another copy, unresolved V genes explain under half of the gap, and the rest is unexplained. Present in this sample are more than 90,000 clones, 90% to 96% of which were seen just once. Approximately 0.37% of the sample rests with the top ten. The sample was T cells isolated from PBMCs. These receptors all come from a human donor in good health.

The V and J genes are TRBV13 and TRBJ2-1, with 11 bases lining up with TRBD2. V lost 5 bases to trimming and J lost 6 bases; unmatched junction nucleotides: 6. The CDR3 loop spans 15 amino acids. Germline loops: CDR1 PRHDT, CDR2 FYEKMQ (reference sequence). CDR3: CASSLSGRGGNEQFF. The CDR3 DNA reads TGTGCCAGCAGCCTTAGCGGGAGGGGGGGCAATGAGCAGTTCTTC.

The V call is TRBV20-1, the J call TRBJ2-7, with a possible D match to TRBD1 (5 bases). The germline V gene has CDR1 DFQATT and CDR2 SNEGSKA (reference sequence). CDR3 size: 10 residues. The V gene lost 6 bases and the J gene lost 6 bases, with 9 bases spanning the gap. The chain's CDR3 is CSATGGEQYF. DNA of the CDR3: TGCAGTGCCACAGGTGGCGAGCAGTACTTC.

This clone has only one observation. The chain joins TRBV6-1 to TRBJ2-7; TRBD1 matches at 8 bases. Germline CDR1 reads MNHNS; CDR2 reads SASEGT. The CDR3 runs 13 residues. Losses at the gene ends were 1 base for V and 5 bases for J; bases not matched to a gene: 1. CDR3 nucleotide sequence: TGTGCCAGCAGTGAAGGACAGGGGAACGAGCAGTACTTC. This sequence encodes CASSEGQGNEQYF.

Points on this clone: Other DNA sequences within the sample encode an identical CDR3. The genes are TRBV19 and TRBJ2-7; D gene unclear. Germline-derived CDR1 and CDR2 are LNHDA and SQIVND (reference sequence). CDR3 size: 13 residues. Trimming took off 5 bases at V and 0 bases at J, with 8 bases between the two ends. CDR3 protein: CASSRTGSYEQYF. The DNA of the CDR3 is TGTGCCAGTAGTCGCACCGGCTCCTACGAGCAGTACTTC.

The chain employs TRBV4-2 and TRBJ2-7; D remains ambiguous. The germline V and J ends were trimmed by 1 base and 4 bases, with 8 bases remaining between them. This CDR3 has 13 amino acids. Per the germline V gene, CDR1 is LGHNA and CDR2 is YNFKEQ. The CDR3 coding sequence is TGTGCCAGCAGCCAAGTACCCAGTTACGAGCAGTACTTC. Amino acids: CASSQVPSYEQYF.

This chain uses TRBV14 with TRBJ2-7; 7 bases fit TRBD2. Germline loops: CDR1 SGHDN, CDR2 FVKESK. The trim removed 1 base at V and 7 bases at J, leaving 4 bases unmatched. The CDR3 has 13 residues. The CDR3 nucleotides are TGTGCCAGCAGCCAAGCCATGGGGGGGGAGCAGTACTTC. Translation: CASSQAMGGEQYF.

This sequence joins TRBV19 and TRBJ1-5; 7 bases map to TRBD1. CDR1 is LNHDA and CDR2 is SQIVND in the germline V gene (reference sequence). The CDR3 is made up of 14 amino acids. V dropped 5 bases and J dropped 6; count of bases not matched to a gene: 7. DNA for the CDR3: TGTGCCAGTAGTCCCCGACAGGGTGGTCAGCCCCAGCATTTT. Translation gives CASSPRQGGQPQHF.

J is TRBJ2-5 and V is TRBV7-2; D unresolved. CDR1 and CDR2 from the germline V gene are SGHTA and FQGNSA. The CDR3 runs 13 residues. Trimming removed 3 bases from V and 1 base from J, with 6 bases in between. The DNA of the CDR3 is TGTGCCAGCAGCTTGGCCATCCAAGAGACCCAGTACTTC. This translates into CASSLAIQETQYF.

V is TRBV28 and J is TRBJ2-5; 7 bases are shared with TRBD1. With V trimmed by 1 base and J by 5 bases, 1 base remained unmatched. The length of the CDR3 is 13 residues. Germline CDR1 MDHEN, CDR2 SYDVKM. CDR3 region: CASSLYRGETQYF. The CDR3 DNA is TGTGCCAGCAGTTTATACAGGGGTGAGACCCAGTACTTC.

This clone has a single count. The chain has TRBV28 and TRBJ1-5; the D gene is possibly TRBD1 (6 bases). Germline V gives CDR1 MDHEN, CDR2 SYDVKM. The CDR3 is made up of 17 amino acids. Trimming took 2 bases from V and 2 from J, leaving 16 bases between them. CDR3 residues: CASSLRGIRRGNQPQHF. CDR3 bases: TGTGCCAGCAGTTTAAGGGGGATCCGCAGGGGCAATCAGCCCCAGCATTTT.

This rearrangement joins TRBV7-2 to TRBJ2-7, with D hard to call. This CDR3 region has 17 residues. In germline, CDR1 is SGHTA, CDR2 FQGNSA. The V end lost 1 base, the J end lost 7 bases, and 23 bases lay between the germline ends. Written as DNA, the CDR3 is TGTGCCAGCAGCTTAGGATACCGTCAGACAACCTTAAGGGAGCAGTACTTC. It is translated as CASSLGYRQTTLREQYF.

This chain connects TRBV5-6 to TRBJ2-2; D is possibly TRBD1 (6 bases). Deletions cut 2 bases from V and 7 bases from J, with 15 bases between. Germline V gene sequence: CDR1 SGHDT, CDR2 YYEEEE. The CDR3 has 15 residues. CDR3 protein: CASSFDAGVIGELFF. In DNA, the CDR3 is TGTGCCAGCAGCTTTGACGCAGGGGTCATCGGGGAGCTGTTTTTT.

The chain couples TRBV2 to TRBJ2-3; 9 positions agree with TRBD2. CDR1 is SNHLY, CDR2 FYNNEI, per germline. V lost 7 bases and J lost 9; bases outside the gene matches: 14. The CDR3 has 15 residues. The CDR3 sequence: CASILIRVAGETQYF. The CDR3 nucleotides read TGTGCCAGCATACTGATTAGAGTAGCGGGAGAGACGCAGTATTTT.

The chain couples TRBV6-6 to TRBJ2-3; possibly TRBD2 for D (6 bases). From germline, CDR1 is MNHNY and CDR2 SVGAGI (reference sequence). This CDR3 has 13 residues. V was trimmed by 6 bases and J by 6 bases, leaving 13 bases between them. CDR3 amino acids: CASSPGGLDTQYF. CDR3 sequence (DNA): TGTGCCAGCAGCCCCGGAGGGTTGGATACGCAGTATTTT.

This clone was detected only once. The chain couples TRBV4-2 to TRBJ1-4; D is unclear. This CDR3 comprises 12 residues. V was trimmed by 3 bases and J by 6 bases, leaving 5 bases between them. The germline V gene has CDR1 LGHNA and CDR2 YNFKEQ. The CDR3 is CASSQLDEKLFF. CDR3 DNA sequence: TGTGCCAGCAGCCAGTTAGATGAAAAACTGTTTTTT.

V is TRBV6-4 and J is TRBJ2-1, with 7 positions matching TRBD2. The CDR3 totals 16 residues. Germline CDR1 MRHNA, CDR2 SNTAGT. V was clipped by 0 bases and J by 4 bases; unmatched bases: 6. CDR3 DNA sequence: TGTGCCAGCAGTGACTCAGAAGCGGGAACGTACAATGAGCAGTTCTTC. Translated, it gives CASSDSEAGTYNEQFF.

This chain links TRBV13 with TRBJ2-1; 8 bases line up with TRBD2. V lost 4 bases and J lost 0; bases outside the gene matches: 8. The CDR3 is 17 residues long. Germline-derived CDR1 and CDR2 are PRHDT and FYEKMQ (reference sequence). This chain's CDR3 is CASSSIIAGSSYNEQFF. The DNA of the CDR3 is TGTGCCAGCAGCTCGATAATAGCGGGAAGCTCCTACAATGAGCAGTTCTTC.

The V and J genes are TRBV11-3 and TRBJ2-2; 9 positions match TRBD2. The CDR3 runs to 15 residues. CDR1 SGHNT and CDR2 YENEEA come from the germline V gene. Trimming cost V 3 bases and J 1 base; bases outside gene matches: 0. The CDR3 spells CASSLTSGNTGELFF. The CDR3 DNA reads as TGTGCCAGCAGCTTGACTAGCGGGAACACCGGGGAGCTGTTTTTT.

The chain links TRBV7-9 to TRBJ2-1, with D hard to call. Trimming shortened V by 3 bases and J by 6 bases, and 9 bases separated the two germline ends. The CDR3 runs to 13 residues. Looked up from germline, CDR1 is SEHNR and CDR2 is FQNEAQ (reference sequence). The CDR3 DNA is TGTGCCAGCAGCTTGAGGCAACTCAATGAGCAGTTCTTC. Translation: CASSLRQLNEQFF.

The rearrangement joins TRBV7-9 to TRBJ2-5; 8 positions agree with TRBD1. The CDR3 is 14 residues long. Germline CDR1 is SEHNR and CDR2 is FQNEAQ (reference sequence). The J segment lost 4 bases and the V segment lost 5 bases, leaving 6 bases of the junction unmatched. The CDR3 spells CASSPRTGRETQYF. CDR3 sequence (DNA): TGTGCCAGCAGCCCAAGGACAGGGAGAGAGACCCAGTACTTC.

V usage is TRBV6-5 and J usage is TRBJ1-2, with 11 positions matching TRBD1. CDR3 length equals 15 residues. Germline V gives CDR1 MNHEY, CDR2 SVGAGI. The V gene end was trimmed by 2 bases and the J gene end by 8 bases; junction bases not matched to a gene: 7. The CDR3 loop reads CASSYAPGQGGGYTF. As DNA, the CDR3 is TGTGCCAGCAGTTACGCGCCGGGACAGGGGGGAGGCTACACCTTC.

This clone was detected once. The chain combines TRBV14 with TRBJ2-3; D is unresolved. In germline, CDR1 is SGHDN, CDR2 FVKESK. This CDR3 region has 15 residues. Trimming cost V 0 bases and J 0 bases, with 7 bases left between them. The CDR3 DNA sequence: TGTGCCAGCAGCCAAGATGTGACTAGCACAGATACGCAGTATTTT. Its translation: CASSQDVTSTDTQYF.

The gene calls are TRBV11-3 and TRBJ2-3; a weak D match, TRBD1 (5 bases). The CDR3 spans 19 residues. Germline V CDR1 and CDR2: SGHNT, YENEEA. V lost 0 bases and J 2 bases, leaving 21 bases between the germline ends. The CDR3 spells CASSLDPLLLGQDTDTQYF. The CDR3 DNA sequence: TGTGCCAGCAGCTTAGACCCCCTTCTTCTGGGGCAAGACACAGATACGCAGTATTTT.

CDR3 sequence (DNA): TGTGCCAGCAGCGCCAGGGGCCTTGAGCAGTTCTTC. It codes for CASSARGLEQFF. The chain carries TRBV9 and TRBJ2-1; a weak D match, TRBD1 (6 bases). The V end was cut by 3 bases, the J end by 9 bases, with 10 bases between. The CDR3 runs 12 residues. Germline CDR1 and CDR2: SGDLS and YYNGEE.

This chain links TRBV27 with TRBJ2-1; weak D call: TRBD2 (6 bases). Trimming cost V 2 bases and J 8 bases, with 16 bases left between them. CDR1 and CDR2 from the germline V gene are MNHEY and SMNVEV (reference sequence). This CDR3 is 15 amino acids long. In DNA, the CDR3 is TGTGCCAGCAGTTTAATAACTAGCCGAATGGATGAGCAGTTCTTC. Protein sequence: CASSLITSRMDEQFF.